The 24 T cell receptor beta chains below were found in one sample sequenced in a study of blood T cell repertoires in COVID-19. TCRdb's table, derived via immunoSEQ multiplex PCR, lists solely in-frame clones and lacks some. The table includes 150,000 or so clones, around 87% detected once. Source material: PBMCs or T cells enriched from blood (not recorded which). These receptors all stem from a woman younger than 45 with acute COVID-19.

This clone was seen only once. The gene calls are TRBV27 and TRBJ2-6, with a possible D match to TRBD1 (7 bases). The CDR3 is 17 amino acids. V lost 5 bases and J lost 1, with 15 bases in between. The germline gives CDR1 MNHEY, CDR2 SMNVEV (reference sequence). CDR3 in amino acids: CASSKQGTVSGANVLTF. CDR3 sequence (DNA): TGTGCCAGCAGTAAACAGGGGACTGTTTCTGGGGCCAACGTCCTGACTTTC.

The chain employs TRBV19 and TRBJ1-2, with TRBD1 identical over 7 bases. Trimming at V came to 7 bases and at J to 0 bases, leaving 5 bases not matched to a gene. CDR3 length: 14 amino acids. In germline, CDR1 is LNHDA, CDR2 SQIVND (reference sequence). The chain's CDR3 is CASTHRGANYGYTF. CDR3 bases: TGTGCCAGTACCCACAGGGGAGCTAACTATGGCTACACCTTC.

The chain employs TRBV21-1 and TRBJ2-3; TRBD1 reflects the table's D call only, with no check against the DNA. TRBV21-1 is assigned pseudogene status. The CDR3 sequence is 17 residues long. CDR3: CASSNRVGQDDTDTQYF. CDR3 DNA sequence: TGTGCCAGCAGTAACAGAGTAGGACAGGATGACACAGATACGCAGTATTTT.

This clone appeared once. The V call is TRBV28, the J call TRBJ2-1, with D unresolved. Germline-derived CDR1 and CDR2 are MDHEN and SYDVKM. The germline V and J ends were trimmed by 3 bases and 9 bases, with 3 bases remaining between them. The CDR3 is made up of 10 amino acids. Here the CDR3 DNA reads TGTGCCAGCAGTTTCGGTGAGCAGTTCTTC. It translates to CASSFGEQFF.

This clone was observed a single time. The chain has TRBV10-3 and TRBJ2-1; D is uncertain. Germline V gene data show CDR1 as ENHRY and CDR2 as SYGVKD. The CDR3 sequence is 15 residues long. The V end was cut by 0 bases, the J end by 4 bases, with 10 bases between. DNA of the CDR3: TGTGCCATCAGTGAGTCAGGCGGAAGTTACAATGAGCAGTTCTTC. Its protein product is CAISESGGSYNEQFF.

The chain carries TRBV2 and TRBJ2-1, with 8 nucleotides matching TRBD2. V shed 4 bases and J 2 bases; nucleotides not matched to a gene: 4. This CDR3 contains 15 residues. Germline assignment: CDR1 SNHLY and CDR2 FYNNEI. The chain's CDR3 is CASSGLGGAYNEQFF. The CDR3 nucleotides read TGTGCCAGCAGTGGGCTCGGGGGGGCCTACAATGAGCAGTTCTTC. The full variable domain, rest sourced from reference TRBV2 and TRBJ2-1, is EPEVTQTPSHQVTQMGQEVILRCVPISNHLYFYWYRQILGQKVEFLVSFYNNEISEKSEIFDDQFSVERPDGSNFTLKIRSTKLEDSAMYFCASSGLGGAYNEQFFGPGTRLTVL.

The table lists this clone with a few counts. This chain links TRBV6-5 with TRBJ2-7; TRBD1 matches 8 bases. J was trimmed by 2 bases and V by 5 bases; bases with no gene match: 5. Germline V gives CDR1 MNHEY, CDR2 SVGAGI. There are 14 residues in the CDR3. The CDR3 DNA reads TGTGCCAGCAGTCCCGGACAGGGAACCTACGAGCAGTACTTC. Amino acid sequence: CASSPGQGTYEQYF.

This chain connects TRBV2 to TRBJ1-4; 7 positions agree with TRBD1. Trimming at V came to 6 bases and at J to 6 bases, leaving 10 bases not matched to a gene. The CDR3 sequence is 15 residues long. From germline, CDR1 is SNHLY and CDR2 FYNNEI. The CDR3: CASSLRDRTYEKLFF. Written as DNA, the CDR3 is TGTGCCAGCAGCCTTAGGGACAGAACCTATGAAAAACTGTTTTTT.

This clone was picked up one time. The V and J genes are TRBV19 and TRBJ2-1; D remains ambiguous. The germline V gene encodes CDR1 LNHDA and CDR2 SQIVND (reference sequence). Trimming stripped 8 bases from V and 4 bases from J, with 3 bases between. CDR3 size: 10 residues. CDR3 residues: CASLYNEQFF. CDR3 DNA sequence: TGTGCCAGTTTATACAATGAGCAGTTCTTC.

This rearrangement joins TRBV30 to TRBJ1-2, with unresolved D. Trimming pared 1 base from V and 3 bases from J, leaving 6 bases between. This CDR3 spans 12 amino acids. Germline V gene lookup returns CDR1 GTSNPN and CDR2 SVGIG (reference sequence). CDR3 coding DNA: TGTGCCTGGAGTGGAGCATACTATGGCTACACCTTC. It yields the protein CAWSGAYYGYTF.

The chain employs TRBV9 and TRBJ1-1; a weak D match, TRBD1 (6 bases). CDR3 length: 15 amino acids. V was clipped by 4 bases and J by 0 bases, with 13 bases between them. Germline V gene data show CDR1 as SGDLS and CDR2 as YYNGEE. The CDR3 reads CASSPLGGLNTEAFF. The DNA for the CDR3 is TGTGCCAGCAGCCCCCTGGGGGGGCTGAACACTGAAGCTTTCTTT.

The V gene is TRBV28, the J gene TRBJ2-2; 8 bases line up with TRBD1. This CDR3 has 17 amino acids. Looked up from germline, CDR1 is MDHEN and CDR2 is SYDVKM. V trimming: 5 bases; J trimming: 5 bases; junction bases outside the gene matches: 13. The CDR3 DNA reads TGTGCCAGCAGTCTGTATTCCGGGACAGGAAGGACCGGGGAGCTGTTTTTT. Residues: CASSLYSGTGRTGELFF.

The DNA for the CDR3 is TGCAGCGTTGCATCAGGGTATGGCTACACCTTC. Protein sequence: CSVASGYGYTF. The chain is built from TRBV29-1 and TRBJ1-2, with D tentatively TRBD1 (5 bases). In germline, CDR1 is SQVTM, CDR2 ANQGSEA. CDR3 size: 11 residues. V was trimmed by 4 bases and J by 5 bases, leaving 8 bases between them.

Here the CDR3 reads CASSQDSRTGAQPQHF. CDR3 sequence (DNA): TGCGCCAGCAGCCAAGATTCGCGGACAGGGGCTCAGCCCCAGCATTTT. V usage is TRBV4-3 and J usage is TRBJ1-5; 9 bases map to TRBD1. Germline V gene data show CDR1 as LGHNA and CDR2 as YSLEER. Unmatched junction bases numbered 6, after V lost 0 bases and J lost 6 bases. The CDR3 contains 16 residues.

This rearrangement joins TRBV28 to TRBJ2-3; 9 bases fit TRBD2. The CDR3 is 15 residues long. Germline values: CDR1 MDHEN, CDR2 SYDVKM. After removal of 6 bases from V and 2 bases from J, the junction contained 6 bases not matched to a gene. CDR3: CASRRREGYTDTQYF. For the CDR3, the DNA is TGTGCCAGCAGGAGGCGGGAGGGCTACACAGATACGCAGTATTTT. Filled out from reference TRBV28 and TRBJ2-3, the complete variable domain reads DVKVTQSSRYLVKRTGEKVFLECVQDMDHENMFWYRQDPGLGLRLIYFSYDVKMKEKGDIPEGYSVSREKKERFSLILESASTNQTSMYLCASRRREGYTDTQYFGPGTRLTVL.

The genes are TRBV18 and TRBJ1-1, with 9 bases fitting TRBD1. The CDR3 length is 16 residues. CDR1 and CDR2 from the germline V gene are KGHSH and LQKENI. J lost 0 bases, V lost 6 bases, and 8 bases had no gene match. CDR3 bases: TGTGCCAGCTCGCCCACAGGGGGCGGGATGAACACTGAAGCTTTCTTT. Its protein product is CASSPTGGGMNTEAFF.

The CDR3 sequence: CASSVGTGEETQYF. As DNA, the CDR3 is TGTGCCAGCAGCGTGGGGACAGGGGAAGAGACCCAGTACTTC. V is TRBV5-4 and J is TRBJ2-5, with TRBD1 matching over 10 bases. The CDR3 is 14 amino acids. With 4 bases clipped from V and 3 bases from J, the junction kept 3 bases outside the gene matches. Germline CDR1 is SGHNT and CDR2 is YYREEE (reference sequence).

The gene calls are TRBV5-4 and TRBJ2-1, with 10 bases matching TRBD1. With V trimmed by 4 bases and J by 3 bases, 4 bases remained unmatched. Germline V gene sequence: CDR1 SGHNT, CDR2 YYREEE (reference sequence). The CDR3 extends over 15 amino acids. CDR3 bases: TGTGCCAGCAGCCTTGACAGGGGGCTCTACAATGAGCAGTTCTTC. It yields the protein CASSLDRGLYNEQFF.

This clone was seen a single time. The J gene is TRBJ2-7, the V gene TRBV5-5; maybe TRBD2 (5 bases). Trimming shortened V by 3 bases and J by 1 base, and 8 bases separated the two germline ends. This CDR3 spans 13 amino acids. Looked up from germline, CDR1 is SGHKS and CDR2 is YYEKEE (reference sequence). CDR3 sequence reads: CASSWRMSYEQYF. The CDR3 bases are TGTGCCAGCAGCTGGAGGATGTCCTACGAGCAGTACTTC.

The rearrangement uses TRBV14 and TRBJ2-1, with 10 positions matching TRBD2. The germline CDR1 and CDR2 sequences are SGHDN and FVKESK. With V trimmed by 1 base and J by 7 bases, 10 bases remained unmatched. The length of the CDR3 is 17 residues. CDR3 region: CASSQVTAGGPVNEQFF. The CDR3 DNA sequence: TGTGCCAGCAGCCAAGTGACAGCGGGAGGGCCGGTTAATGAGCAGTTCTTC. Based on the CDR3 plus reference TRBV14 and TRBJ2-1, the full variable domain is EAGVTQFPSHSVIEKGQTVTLRCDPISGHDNLYWYRRVMGKEIKFLLHFVKESKQDESGMPNNRFLAERTGGTYSTLKVQPAELEDSGVYFCASSQVTAGGPVNEQFFGPGTRLTVL.

In this sample, this clone turned up once. The chain joins TRBV4-3 to TRBJ1-5; perhaps TRBD1 as D (6 bases). Germline V gene sequence: CDR1 LGHNA, CDR2 YSLEER. CDR3 length: 18 residues. V shed 0 bases and J shed 4 bases, with 19 bases lying between them. The CDR3 DNA follows: TGCGCCAGCAGCCAAGATGGCGGCTTCGGGACAAATAATCAGCCCCAGCATTTT. Translation: CASSQDGGFGTNNQPQHF.

This clone was seen more than once but under ten times. V and J are TRBV6-2 or TRBV6-3 and TRBJ2-7; TRBD2 agrees at 8 bases. The CDR3 sequence is 15 residues long. Trimming cost V 2 bases and J 3 bases; bases outside gene matches: 6. Germline loops: CDR1 MNHEY, CDR2 SVGEGT. CDR3 bases: TGTGCCAGCAGTTACGGAGGGAGCGGGAGCTACGAGCAGTACTTC. This gives the protein CASSYGGSGSYEQYF.

This chain uses TRBV6-4 with TRBJ1-1, with a possible D match to TRBD1 (6 bases). There are 12 residues in the CDR3. Between the trimmed V and J ends, which lost 6 bases and 10 bases, there was a span of 15 bases. The germline V gene has CDR1 MRHNA and CDR2 SNTAGT. CDR3 region: CASSGTQGIAFF. CDR3 in DNA: TGTGCCAGCAGCGGAACACAGGGCATAGCTTTCTTT.

The chain links TRBV19 to TRBJ2-5, with a tentative D call TRBD1 (6 bases). The germline V gene encodes CDR1 LNHDA and CDR2 SQIVND (reference sequence). Trimming cost V 4 bases and J 7 bases, with 10 bases left between them. The CDR3 is made up of 12 amino acids. This CDR3 is CASSTRGGTQYF. The CDR3, as DNA: TGTGCCAGTAGTACAAGAGGGGGGACCCAGTACTTC.